These T cell receptor beta chains were read from a single sample in a study of cytomegalovirus exposure and HLA in healthy donors. TCRdb keeps only in-frame clones here, not all; method: immunoSEQ multiplex PCR. The sample contains about 180,000 clones, over 75% of which appear only once. Sequenced: PBMCs. These receptors were taken from a woman younger than 45 in good health and CMV-seronegative. The CDR3 runs from the conserved cysteine through the conserved F or W. A D gene is named only where the DNA matches it firmly. Expanded clones are given a class, and other clones once, few, many or no size at all.

V: TRBV10-1; size: .; J: TRBJ2-7; D: .; DNA: TGCGCCAGCAGTGACCCCGGACTTTCTGGGGAGCAGTACTTC; CDR3: CASSDPGLSGEQYF
V: TRBV12-5; size: few; J: TRBJ2-7; D: .; DNA: TGTGCTAGTGCCCCCAGGCAGGGTATAGAGTACGAGCAGTACTTC; CDR3: CASAPRQGIEYEQYF
V: TRBV28; size: .; J: TRBJ2-7; D: .; DNA: TGTGCCAGCAGTTTAGGCGGTATCCTAAACGAGCAGTACTTC; CDR3: CASSLGGILNEQYF
V: TRBV19; size: .; J: TRBJ2-5; D: .; DNA: TGTGCCAGTAGTATTTCCCCCGGAGAGACCCAGTACTTC; CDR3: CASSISPGETQYF
V: TRBV6-6; size: .; J: TRBJ1-4; D: .; DNA: TGTGCCAGCAGTTACCCCGGGAGGGAAAAAGAAAAACTGTTTTTT; CDR3: CASSYPGREKEKLFF
V: TRBV12-5; size: .; J: TRBJ1-5; D: .; DNA: TGTGCTAGTGGTTTGCTTCGGGGGGACGTAAGCAATCAGCCCCAGCATTTT; CDR3: CASGLLRGDVSNQPQHF
V: TRBV7-2; size: .; J: TRBJ1-6; D: TRBD1; DNA: TGTGCCAGCAGCGGGCGACAGGGAGGAAATTCACCCCTCCACTTT; CDR3: CASSGRQGGNSPLHF
V: TRBV4-2; size: .; J: TRBJ1-5; D: TRBD1; DNA: TGTGCCAGCAGCCAGGGGGACAGGGGTGATCAGCCCCAGCATTTT; CDR3: CASSQGDRGDQPQHF
V: TRBV12-1; size: once; J: TRBJ2-5; D: .; DNA: TGTGCCAGCAGATCCGTCCGAATCCGGGACTCAGAGACCCAGTACTTC; CDR3: CASRSVRIRDSETQYF
V: TRBV6-5; size: .; J: TRBJ1-3; D: .; DNA: TGTGCCAGCTCCGGGGGGGCGACCTCTGGAAACACCATATATTTT; CDR3: CASSGGATSGNTIYF
V: TRBV9; size: few; J: TRBJ2-2; D: TRBD2; DNA: TGTGCCAGCAGCGCGACGGGACTAGTCAACACCGGGGAGCTGTTTTTT; CDR3: CASSATGLVNTGELFF
V: TRBV4-3; size: .; J: TRBJ2-1; D: .; DNA: TGCGCCAGCAGCCAAGAAGCCCGGGGTTACAATGAGCAGTTCTTC; CDR3: CASSQEARGYNEQFF
V: TRBV7-2; size: .; J: TRBJ2-1; D: TRBD2; DNA: TGTGCCAGCAGCCTGAGCGGGGGGATGTACAATGAGCAGTTCTTC; CDR3: CASSLSGGMYNEQFF
V: TRBV7-2; size: .; J: TRBJ2-5; D: TRBD1; DNA: TGTGCCAGCAGCAACCGACAGGGGTGGGACCAAGAGACCCAGTACTTC; CDR3: CASSNRQGWDQETQYF
V: TRBV29-1; size: .; J: TRBJ1-2; D: TRBD1; DNA: TGCAGCGTTCCGGGACAGGGGTCGCGCTACACCTTC; CDR3: CSVPGQGSRYTF
V: TRBV9; size: .; J: TRBJ1-2; D: .; DNA: TGTGCCAGCAGCGTAGGAATCGGGAACTATGGCTACACCTTC; CDR3: CASSVGIGNYGYTF
V: TRBV10-1; size: .; J: TRBJ2-2; D: .; DNA: TGCGCCAGCAGTGAGTCTTTCCCAGGCGGGGCGAACACCGGGGAGCTGTTTTTT; CDR3: CASSESFPGGANTGELFF
V: TRBV10-2; size: .; J: TRBJ1-5; D: TRBD1; DNA: TGCGCCAGCAGCGAGACAGGGGGGCATATCCAGCCCCAGCATTTT; CDR3: CASSETGGHIQPQHF
V: TRBV7-9; size: .; J: TRBJ2-7; D: .; DNA: TGTGCCAGCAGCTTCACAGGGACCTACGAGCAGTACTTC; CDR3: CASSFTGTYEQYF
V: TRBV23-1; size: .; J: TRBJ1-3; D: .; DNA: TGCGCCAGCAATACGGAGAAATGCTCTGGAAACACCATATATTTT; CDR3: CASNTEKCSGNTIYF
V: TRBV5-1; size: few; J: TRBJ1-5; D: .; DNA: TGCGCCAGCAAAACAGGGTGGGATAGCAATCAGCCCCAGCATTTT; CDR3: CASKTGWDSNQPQHF
V: TRBV14; size: .; J: TRBJ2-5; D: .; DNA: TGTGCCAGCAGCAGCGGGTACCAAGAGACCCAGTACTTC; CDR3: CASSSGYQETQYF
V: TRBV4-1; size: .; J: TRBJ2-1; D: .; DNA: TGCGCCAGCAGCCAAGGGGGACTGTACAATGAGCAGTTCTTC; CDR3: CASSQGGLYNEQFF
V: TRBV4-3; size: .; J: TRBJ2-7; D: .; DNA: TGCGCCAGCAGCCAAGATCTAACAGACTACGAGCAGTACTTC; CDR3: CASSQDLTDYEQYF
V: TRBV19; size: .; J: TRBJ2-7; D: TRBD1; DNA: TGTGCCAGTAGTAGAGGCGACAGGGCCAACGAGCAGTACTTC; CDR3: CASSRGDRANEQYF
V: TRBV27; size: .; J: TRBJ2-5; D: TRBD2; DNA: TGTGCCAGCAGTTTAGGGCTAGCGGGGGTGGAGACCCAGTACTTC; CDR3: CASSLGLAGVETQYF
V: TRBV9; size: .; J: TRBJ1-2; D: TRBD1; DNA: TGTGCCAGCAGCCCCCTCCCGGGACAGGGGGGAAACTATGGCTACACCTTC; CDR3: CASSPLPGQGGNYGYTF
V: TRBV7-2; size: .; J: TRBJ2-7; D: .; DNA: TGTGCCAGCAGCTTACATAGAGTTTACGAGCAGTACTTC; CDR3: CASSLHRVYEQYF
V: TRBV20-1; size: .; J: TRBJ1-2; D: .; DNA: TGCAGTGCTCTGCAGGGATTTGGCTACACCTTC; CDR3: CSALQGFGYTF
V: TRBV27; size: few; J: TRBJ2-1; D: TRBD2; DNA: TGTGCCAGCAGTCGCGAGCGGGGGGGTTCTTACAATGAGCAGTTCTTC; CDR3: CASSRERGGSYNEQFF
V: TRBV4-3; size: .; J: TRBJ2-1; D: TRBD2; DNA: TGCGCCAGCAGCCAAGATCACAGCGGGGGGCCCTACAATGAGCAGTTCTTC; CDR3: CASSQDHSGGPYNEQFF
V: TRBV6-1; size: .; J: TRBJ1-2; D: TRBD1; DNA: TGTGCCAGCAGGGAGCAGACAGGGCCCTATGGCTACACCTTC; CDR3: CASREQTGPYGYTF
V: TRBV4-1; size: few; J: TRBJ1-2; D: .; DNA: TGCGCCAGCAGCCCGATTTCAGGGCTACAGGGCTACACCTTC; CDR3: CASSPISGLQGYTF
V: TRBV30; size: .; J: TRBJ1-1; D: .; DNA: TGTGCCTGGAGTCCCGCGGGGGTATTGGCTTTCTTT; CDR3: CAWSPAGVLAFF
V: TRBV13; size: .; J: TRBJ2-5; D: TRBD2; DNA: TGTGCCAGCAGCCACGGGGGACTAGCCCGGGAGACCCAGTACTTC; CDR3: CASSHGGLARETQYF
V: TRBV2; size: .; J: TRBJ2-7; D: TRBD1; DNA: TGTGCCAGCAGGAGGGGGCTGACCTCCTACGAGCAGTACTTC; CDR3: CASRRGLTSYEQYF
V: TRBV4-2; size: .; J: TRBJ2-5; D: TRBD2; DNA: TGTGCCAGCAGCCCCCTCTGGCGTGGTCTAGCGGGGGGGCAAGAGACCCAGTACTTC; CDR3: CASSPLWRGLAGGQETQYF
V: TRBV6-4; size: .; J: TRBJ2-3; D: TRBD2; DNA: TGTGCCAGCAGTGACAATTGGGCGGGGGGTACAGATACGCAGTATTTT; CDR3: CASSDNWAGGTDTQYF
V: TRBV9; size: few; J: TRBJ2-5; D: TRBD1; DNA: TGTGCCAGCAGCGTCTCCGGGACAGGCCTAGAGACCCAGTACTTC; CDR3: CASSVSGTGLETQYF
V: TRBV4-1; size: once; J: TRBJ2-1; D: TRBD2; DNA: TGCGCCAGCAGCCGGGAGGGACTAGCGGGGAATGAGCAGTTCTTC; CDR3: CASSREGLAGNEQFF
V: TRBV5-6; size: .; J: TRBJ2-2; D: .; DNA: TGTGCCAGCAGCTTGGGAGGCAGCCTAAACACCGGGGAGCTGTTTTTT; CDR3: CASSLGGSLNTGELFF
V: TRBV7-3; size: .; J: TRBJ2-1; D: TRBD1; DNA: TGTGCCAGCAGCGCAACAGGGGGCTCCTACAATGAGCAGTTCTTC; CDR3: CASSATGGSYNEQFF
V: TRBV5-1; size: .; J: TRBJ2-1; D: TRBD1; DNA: TGCGCCAGCAGCTTGGTTGCGACAGGGGGAAGCAATGAGCAGTTCTTC; CDR3: CASSLVATGGSNEQFF
V: TRBV6-5; size: .; J: TRBJ2-5; D: .; DNA: TGTGCCAGCAGTGGGGTGCGGGGACAAGAGACCCAGTACTTC; CDR3: CASSGVRGQETQYF
V: TRBV27; size: .; J: TRBJ2-7; D: .; DNA: TGTGCCAGCAGTTTAGGGCGGGGTGTCTACGAGCAGTACTTC; CDR3: CASSLGRGVYEQYF
V: TRBV7-2; size: .; J: TRBJ1-4; D: .; DNA: TGTGCCAGCAGCGCGCGGGTCTTTACAACTAATGAAAAACTGTTTTTT; CDR3: CASSARVFTTNEKLFF